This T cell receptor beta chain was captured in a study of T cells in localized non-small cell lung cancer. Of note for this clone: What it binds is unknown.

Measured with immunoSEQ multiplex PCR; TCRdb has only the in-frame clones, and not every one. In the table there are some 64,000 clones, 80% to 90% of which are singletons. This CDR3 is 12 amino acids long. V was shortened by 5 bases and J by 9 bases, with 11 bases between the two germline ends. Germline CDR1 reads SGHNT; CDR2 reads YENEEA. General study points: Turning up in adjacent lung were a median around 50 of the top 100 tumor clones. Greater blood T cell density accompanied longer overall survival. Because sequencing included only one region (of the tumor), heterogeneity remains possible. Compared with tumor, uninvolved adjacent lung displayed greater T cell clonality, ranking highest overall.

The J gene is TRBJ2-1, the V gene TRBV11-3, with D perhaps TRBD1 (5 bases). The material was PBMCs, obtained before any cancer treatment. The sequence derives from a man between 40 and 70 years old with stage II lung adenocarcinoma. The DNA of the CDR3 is TGTGCCAGCAGCCCTTATAGGGGTGAGCAGTTCTTC. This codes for CASSPYRGEQFF.